Included here is one TCR beta chain sequence, with context. This sample was included in a study of blood T cell repertoires in COVID-19. On the study more broadly: Material from acute and convalescent COVID-19 was sourced from the United States, Italy and Spain. The analysed material was cDNA or gDNA that came from T cells, B-cell-depleted T cells, or PBMCs.

Germline V CDR1 and CDR2: SGHAT, FQNNGV. V was pared by 5 bases and J by 4 bases, with 14 bases between. The CDR3 is made up of 14 amino acids. In the source study's methods: Estimates of nucleated cell counts were drawn from the amplification of reference gene primers. Produced via immunoSEQ multiplex PCR; TCRdb's table is partial and in-frame only. The V and J calls and clone size are taken from that table; D and trimming were inferred from the DNA. This sample has roughly 190,000 clones; around nine tenths occur once, and the top ten carry 3% to 4%. J is TRBJ2-5 and V is TRBV11-2, with D perhaps matching TRBD2 (5 bases). This receptor was obtained from a man aged 70 or older with acute or convalescent COVID-19. Source material: peripheral blood. Here the CDR3 reads CASSPTRSGETQYF. The CDR3, as DNA: TGTGCCAGCAGCCCTACTAGGAGTGGAGAGACCCAGTACTTC. Drawing the rest from reference TRBV11-2 and TRBJ2-5, the complete variable domain is EAGVAQSPRYKIIEKRQSVAFWCNPISGHATLYWYQQILGQGPKLLIQFQNNGVVDDSQLPKDRFSAERLKGVDSTLKIQPAKLEDSAVYLCASSPTRSGETQYFGPGTRLLVL.